This T cell receptor beta chain emerged from a study of blood T cell repertoires in COVID-19. Overall study: Collection of acute and convalescent COVID-19 samples took place in the United States, Italy and Spain. Nucleic acid was either cDNA or gDNA, and it came from T cells, B-cell-depleted T cells, or PBMCs.

Trimming took 8 bases from V and 0 from J, leaving 11 bases between them. The CDR3 is made up of 13 amino acids. Germline V gene data show CDR1 as WNHNN and CDR2 as SYGVQD (reference sequence). The protocol was immunoSEQ multiplex PCR, while the TCRdb copy is restricted to in-frame clones and leaves out a portion. The sample consists of 67,000 or so clones, approximately 83% of them appearing once. The origin of this receptor is a man between 65 and 79 years old with acute or convalescent COVID-19. The chain has TRBV10-1 and TRBJ2-7, with D possibly matching TRBD1 (5 bases). Sequencing was done on a sample of peripheral blood. The CDR3 reads CASQGDTSYEQYF. CDR3 bases: TGCGCCAGCCAGGGCGACACCTCCTACGAGCAGTACTTC.